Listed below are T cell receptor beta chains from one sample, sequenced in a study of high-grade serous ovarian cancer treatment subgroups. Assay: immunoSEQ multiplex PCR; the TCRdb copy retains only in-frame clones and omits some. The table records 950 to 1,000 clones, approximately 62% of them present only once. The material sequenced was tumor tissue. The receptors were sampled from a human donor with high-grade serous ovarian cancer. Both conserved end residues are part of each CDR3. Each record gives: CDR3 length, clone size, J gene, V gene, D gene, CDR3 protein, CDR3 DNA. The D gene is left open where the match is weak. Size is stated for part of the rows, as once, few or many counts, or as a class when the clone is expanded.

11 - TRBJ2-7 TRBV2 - CASMRDYEQYF TGTGCCAGCATGAGGGACTACGAGCAGTACTTC
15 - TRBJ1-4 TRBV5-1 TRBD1 CASSLGQGAREKLFF TGCGCCAGCAGCTTGGGCCAGGGGGCGCGAGAAAAACTGTTTTTT
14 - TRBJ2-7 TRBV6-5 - CASSYDRGKKEQYF TGTGCCAGCAGTTACGATCGGGGAAAAAAAGAGCAGTACTTC
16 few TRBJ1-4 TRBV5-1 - CASSLSERGPTEKLFF TGCGCCAGCAGCTTATCCGAGCGGGGGCCGACCGAAAAACTGTTTTTT
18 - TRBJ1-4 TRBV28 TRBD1 CASSLDVVVAGGGEKLFF TGTGCCAGCAGTCTAGACGTTGTTGTGGCAGGGGGGGGAGAAAAACTGTTTTTT
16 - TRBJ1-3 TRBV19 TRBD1 CASSLRDRALGNTIYF TGTGCCAGTAGTCTTCGTGACAGGGCACTAGGAAACACCATATATTTT
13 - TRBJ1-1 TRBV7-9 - CASSSHMNTEAFF TGTGCCAGCAGCTCCCACATGAACACTGAAGCTTTCTTT
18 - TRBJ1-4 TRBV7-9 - CASSLGGVIPRRNEKLFF TGTGCCAGCAGCTTAGGAGGGGTCATACCCCGACGTAATGAAAAACTGTTTTTT
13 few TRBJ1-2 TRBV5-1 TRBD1 CASSPGTAYGYTF TGCGCCAGCAGCCCAGGGACAGCCTATGGCTACACCTTC
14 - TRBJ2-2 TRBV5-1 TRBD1 CASSTGQGAGELFF TGCGCCAGCAGCACGGGACAGGGGGCCGGGGAGCTGTTTTTT
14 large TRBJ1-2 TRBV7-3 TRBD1 CASSPSPGGGGYTF TGTGCCAGCAGCCCCTCGCCAGGGGGGGGTGGCTACACCTTC
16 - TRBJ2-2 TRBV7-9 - CASSHRPAGPPGELFF TGTGCCAGCAGTCACCGCCCGGCAGGCCCCCCCGGGGAGCTGTTTTTT
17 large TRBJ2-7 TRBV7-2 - CASSLAAGQISSYEQYF TGTGCCAGCAGCTTAGCCGCTGGACAGATAAGCTCCTACGAGCAGTACTTC
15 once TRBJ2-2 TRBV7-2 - CASSLAGGRTGELFF TGTGCCAGCAGCTTAGCAGGGGGACGGACCGGGGAGCTGTTTTTT
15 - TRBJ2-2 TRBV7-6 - CASMLGVMNTGELFF TGTGCCAGCATGCTTGGAGTAATGAACACCGGGGAGCTGTTTTTT
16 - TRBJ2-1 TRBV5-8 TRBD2 CASSPLGRGAYNEQFF TGTGCCAGCAGCCCCCTCGGGAGGGGAGCCTACAATGAGCAGTTCTTC
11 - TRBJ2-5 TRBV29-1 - CSLAGKETQYF TGCAGCCTTGCGGGAAAAGAGACCCAGTACTTC
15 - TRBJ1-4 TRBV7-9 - CASSSTQGTNEKLFF TGTGCCAGCAGCTCCACGCAGGGAACTAATGAAAAACTGTTTTTT
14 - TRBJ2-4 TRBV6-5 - CASSQGLSSPIQYF TGTGCCTCCTCCCAGGGACTTTCTTCCCCCATTCAGTACTTC
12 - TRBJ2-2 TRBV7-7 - CASSSRAGELFF TGTGCTAGCAGTTCACGCGCCGGGGAGCTGTTTTTT
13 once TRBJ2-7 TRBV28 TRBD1 CASSWTGNYEQYF TGTGCCAGCAGTTGGACAGGGAACTACGAGCAGTACTTC
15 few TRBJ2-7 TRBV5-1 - CASSLAFAGPYEQYF TGCGCCAGCAGCTTGGCCTTTGCAGGGCCCTACGAGCAGTACTTC
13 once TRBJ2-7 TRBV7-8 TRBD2 CASIAGGGFEQYF TGTGCCAGCATCGCGGGAGGCGGCTTCGAGCAGTACTTC
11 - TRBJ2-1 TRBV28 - CASGRNNEQFF TGTGCCAGCGGTAGGAACAATGAGCAGTTCTTC
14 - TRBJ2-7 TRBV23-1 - CASSQSSRWREQYF TGCGCCAGCAGTCAATCTAGTCGGTGGAGGGAGCAGTACTTC
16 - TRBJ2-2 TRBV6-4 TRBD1 CASSDGTGGATGELFF TGTGCCAGCAGTGACGGAACAGGGGGCGCGACCGGGGAGCTGTTTTTT
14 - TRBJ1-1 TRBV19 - CASSIDSRGTEAFF TGTGCCAGTAGTATAGATTCACGCGGAACTGAAGCTTTCTTT
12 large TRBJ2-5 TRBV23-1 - CASSLRGETQYF TGCGCCAGCAGCCTGAGGGGGGAGACCCAGTACTTC
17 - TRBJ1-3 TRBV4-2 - CASSQGGGVFSGNTIYF TGTGCCAGCAGCCAAGGTGGCGGGGTCTTCTCTGGAAACACCATATATTTT
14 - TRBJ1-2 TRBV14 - CASSQDNRPYGYTF TGTGCCAGCAGCCAAGATAACCGACCCTATGGCTACACCTTC
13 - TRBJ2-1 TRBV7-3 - CASSFLTPNEQFF TGTGCCAGCAGCTTCCTGACCCCGAATGAGCAGTTCTTC
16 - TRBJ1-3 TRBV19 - CASTPTDSLSGNTIYF TGTGCCAGTACCCCCACCGACAGCCTCTCTGGAAACACCATATATTTT
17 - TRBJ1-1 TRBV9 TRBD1 CASSVVGTGVGGTEAFF TGTGCCAGCAGCGTAGTAGGGACAGGGGTCGGAGGCACTGAAGCTTTCTTT
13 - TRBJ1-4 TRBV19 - CASSDRFNEKLFF TGTGCCAGTAGTGACAGGTTTAATGAAAAACTGTTTTTT
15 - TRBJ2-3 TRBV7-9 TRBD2 CASSLGGLAGGTQYF TGTGCCAGCAGCCTCGGGGGGCTAGCGGGAGGCACGCAGTATTTT
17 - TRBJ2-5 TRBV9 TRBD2 CASSVGSGRPRQETQYF TGTGCCAGCAGCGTAGGTAGCGGGAGACCTCGGCAAGAGACCCAGTACTTC
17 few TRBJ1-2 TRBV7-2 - CASSFWGIRQALDGYTF TGTGCCAGCAGCTTTTGGGGGATACGACAGGCCCTGGATGGCTACACCTTC